Below, 25 T cell receptor beta chains from the same sample are listed, as sequenced in a study of CD8+ T cells in alopecia areata. RNA was extracted and reverse transcribed into cDNA as the sequencing template. Using immunoSEQ multiplex PCR, the repertoire was profiled, and TCRdb retains in-frame clones only, with some absent. The table includes hundreds of thousands of clones, 67% detected once. This material consisted of CD4+ T cells sorted from blood, taken at week 0. The source of these receptors is a human donor with alopecia areata.

J is TRBJ1-5 and V is TRBV6-1; D is unresolved. CDR1 MNHNS and CDR2 SASEGT come from the germline V gene. The V gene lost 2 bases and the J gene lost 7 bases, with 15 bases spanning the gap. The length of the CDR3 is 15 residues. CDR3 region: CASSERAGALQPQHF. The CDR3 coding sequence is TGTGCCAGCAGTGAAAGGGCAGGAGCCCTCCAGCCCCAGCATTTT.

The J gene is TRBJ2-2, the V gene TRBV5-1; D unresolved. This CDR3 comprises 15 residues. Germline assignment: CDR1 SGHRS and CDR2 YFSETQ. V lost 3 bases and J 1 base, leaving 10 bases between the germline ends. The CDR3 sequence is CASSSRAQNTGELFF. CDR3 bases: TGCGCCAGCAGCTCCCGGGCCCAGAACACCGGGGAGCTGTTTTTT. The complete variable domain, with remaining parts taken from reference TRBV5-1 and TRBJ2-2, reads KAGVTQTPRYLIKTRGQQVTLSCSPISGHRSVSWYQQTPGQGLQFLFEYFSETQRNKGNFPGRFSGRQFSNSRSEMNVSTLELGDSALYLCASSSRAQNTGELFFGEGSRLTVL.

V gene TRBV19 combines with J gene TRBJ2-4, with a weak D call TRBD2 (6 bases). The CDR3 has 17 amino acids. V gave up 4 bases and J gave up 2 bases, with 18 bases separating them. Germline CDR1 LNHDA, CDR2 SQIVND (reference sequence). CDR3 DNA: TGTGCCAGTAGTAATGTGTTCGGGGGTTCCCCCAAAAACATTCAGTACTTC. Encoded protein: CASSNVFGGSPKNIQYF.

The sample holds a few counts of this clone. Other DNA sequences in this specimen translate into the identical CDR3. The V call is TRBV29-1, the J call TRBJ2-3; no clear D gene. V was pared by 1 base and J by 4 bases, with 6 bases between. The CDR3 contains 12 residues. The germline gives CDR1 SQVTM, CDR2 ANQGSEA. The CDR3 reads CSVEVGADTQYF. The CDR3 bases are TGCAGCGTTGAAGTAGGTGCAGATACGCAGTATTTT.

The chain combines TRBV4-2 with TRBJ2-3; 7 bases line up with TRBD2. Germline V gene sequence: CDR1 LGHNA, CDR2 YNFKEQ. The V and J ends lost 4 bases and 2 bases, in that order; junction bases with no gene match: 3. The CDR3 consists of 14 residues. CDR3 residues: CASSRAGTTDTQYF. CDR3 DNA: TGTGCCAGCAGCCGAGCGGGGACCACAGATACGCAGTATTTT.

This clone was seen only once. V usage is TRBV29-1 and J usage is TRBJ2-1; maybe TRBD2 (5 bases). Trimming took 4 bases from V and 2 from J, leaving 12 bases between them. Germline assignment: CDR1 SQVTM and CDR2 ANQGSEA. The CDR3 covers 14 residues. The CDR3 region has the DNA TGCAGCGTTGTAGGCGGGCCCACCTACAATGAGCAGTTCTTC. It translates to CSVVGGPTYNEQFF.

This clone was counted a few times. The V call is TRBV7-9, the J call TRBJ2-7; D is possibly TRBD1 (6 bases). This CDR3 is built from 13 residues. Between the trimmed V and J ends, which lost 4 bases and 3 bases, there was a span of 10 bases. Germline V gives CDR1 SEHNR, CDR2 FQNEAQ (reference sequence). The chain's CDR3 is CASSSTGYYEQYF. CDR3 nucleotide sequence: TGTGCCAGCAGCTCTACAGGGTACTACGAGCAGTACTTC.

This clone was counted a few times. The genes are TRBV29-1 and TRBJ2-7; 11 bases match TRBD1. Trimming at V came to 4 bases and at J to 7 bases, leaving 6 bases not matched to a gene. Germline CDR1 reads SQVTM; CDR2 reads ANQGSEA. The length of the CDR3 is 13 residues. Here the CDR3 reads CSVAGTGGNEQYF. CDR3 nucleotides: TGCAGCGTTGCCGGGACAGGGGGGAATGAGCAGTACTTC.

The V and J genes are TRBV7-2 and TRBJ1-5; D possibly corresponds to TRBD1 (6 bases). Germline V gives CDR1 SGHTA, CDR2 FQGNSA. The CDR3 totals 16 residues. V was shortened by 5 bases and J by 2 bases, with 16 bases between the two germline ends. The CDR3 coding sequence is TGTGCCAGCAGCCAGAGGTCAGGGGCGGGCAATCAGCCCCAGCATTTT. Translating gives CASSQRSGAGNQPQHF.

The chain carries TRBV4-2 and TRBJ2-1; D might be TRBD2 (5 bases). This CDR3 contains 14 residues. V shed 0 bases and J shed 6 bases, with 9 bases lying between them. Germline CDR1 is LGHNA and CDR2 is YNFKEQ. Here the CDR3 reads CASSQDGRVNEQFF. CDR3 coding DNA: TGTGCCAGCAGCCAAGATGGGCGGGTCAATGAGCAGTTCTTC.

The chain has TRBV10-3 and TRBJ2-7; no reliable D call. The germline V gene has CDR1 ENHRY and CDR2 SYGVKD. Trimming took off 2 bases at V and 4 bases at J, with 9 bases between the two ends. The CDR3 sequence is 13 residues long. The CDR3 bases are TGTGCCATCAGTGAGCCCCCGAGGTACGAGCAGTACTTC. Residues: CAISEPPRYEQYF.

The CDR3 spells CASKGGWETQYF. The CDR3 DNA reads TGTGCCAGCAAGGGGGGGTGGGAGACCCAGTACTTC. This sequence joins TRBV6-6 and TRBJ2-5, with D possibly TRBD2 on 7 matching bases. Trimming cost V 7 bases and J 5 bases, with 11 bases left between them. CDR3 length equals 12 residues. CDR1 and CDR2 from the germline V gene are MNHNY and SVGAGI (reference sequence).

The V call is TRBV15, the J call TRBJ2-1; TRBD2 matches 7 bases. V shed 0 bases and J 11 bases; nucleotides not matched to a gene: 4. Germline V gene lookup returns CDR1 LNHNV and CDR2 YYDKDF (reference sequence). The CDR3 extends over 13 amino acids. CDR3 nucleotide sequence: TGTGCCACCAGCAGAGATCCGAGCGGGAAGCAGTTCTTC. As protein: CATSRDPSGKQFF.

This clone was seen a few times. The chain couples TRBV5-1 to TRBJ2-5; D unclear. CDR1 and CDR2 from the germline V gene are SGHRS and YFSETQ. The CDR3 runs 15 residues. The germline V and J ends were trimmed by 0 bases and 7 bases, with 16 bases remaining between them. CDR3 amino acids: CASSLEQAGPGTQYF. The CDR3 DNA reads as TGCGCCAGCAGCTTGGAGCAGGCCGGTCCGGGGACCCAGTACTTC.

The chain uses TRBV30 and TRBJ2-2; D may be TRBD1 (6 bases). Germline V gene lookup returns CDR1 GTSNPN and CDR2 SVGIG (reference sequence). V lost 5 bases and J lost 5, with 9 bases in between. This CDR3 contains 12 residues. CDR3 sequence (DNA): TGTGCCTGGGCAGGGGTAACCGGGGAGCTGTTTTTT. Protein sequence: CAWAGVTGELFF.

This clone has only a few counts. The V gene is TRBV29-1, the J gene TRBJ1-1; perhaps TRBD1 as D (5 bases). Germline V CDR1 and CDR2: SQVTM, ANQGSEA. The CDR3 is made up of 13 amino acids. The germline V and J ends were trimmed by 4 bases and 7 bases, with 16 bases remaining between them. CDR3 DNA sequence: TGCAGCGTTGGCTGGCAGGGTAGCGTTGAAGCTTTCTTT. Its translation is CSVGWQGSVEAFF. Filled out from reference TRBV29-1 and TRBJ1-1, the complete variable domain reads SAVISQKPSRDICQRGTSLTIQCQVDSQVTMMFWYRQQPGQSLTLIATANQGSEATYESGFVIDKFPISRPNLTFSTLTVSNMSPEDSSIYLCSVGWQGSVEAFFGQGTRLTVV.

V and J are TRBV30 and TRBJ2-1; 11 positions match TRBD2. The germline V gene has CDR1 GTSNPN and CDR2 SVGIG (reference sequence). This CDR3 is 15 amino acids long. J was trimmed by 4 bases and V by 2 bases; bases with no gene match: 4. The CDR3 DNA reads TGTGCCTGGAGTAGACTAGCGGGGTTGTACAATGAGCAGTTCTTC. Protein sequence: CAWSRLAGLYNEQFF.

The V and J genes are TRBV5-1 and TRBJ1-1; D call uncertain. The CDR3 sequence is 14 residues long. Trimming took off 1 base at V and 0 bases at J, with 7 bases between the two ends. Per the germline V gene, CDR1 is SGHRS and CDR2 is YFSETQ. CDR3 DNA sequence: TGCGCCAGCAGCTTGACATTTATGAACACTGAAGCTTTCTTT. Encoded protein: CASSLTFMNTEAFF.

The J gene is TRBJ1-5, the V gene TRBV29-1; D not resolved. Trimming cost V 4 bases and J 0 bases, with 16 bases left between them. This CDR3 has 16 residues. Germline CDR1 reads SQVTM; CDR2 reads ANQGSEA. In DNA, the CDR3 is TGCAGCGTTGCCCCCCTAGCAGAATATAGCAATCAGCCCCAGCATTTT. Its translation: CSVAPLAEYSNQPQHF.

The genes are TRBV18 and TRBJ2-1, with unresolved D. CDR1 is KGHSH and CDR2 is LQKENI in the germline V gene. The CDR3 is 13 amino acids. With 2 bases removed from V and 4 bases from J, the gap between germline ends came to 6 bases. The CDR3 here is CASSPERYNEQFF. The DNA for the CDR3 is TGTGCCAGCTCACCAGAGAGATACAATGAGCAGTTCTTC.

This clone was counted a few times. This rearrangement joins TRBV7-2 to TRBJ1-3, with TRBD1 matching 7 bases. Germline V gene sequence: CDR1 SGHTA, CDR2 FQGNSA. The CDR3 consists of 14 residues. Trimming removed 6 bases from V and 4 bases from J; junction bases left unmatched: 6. The CDR3 loop reads CASRPTGIGNTIYF. Written as DNA, the CDR3 is TGTGCCAGCAGACCGACAGGGATAGGAAACACCATATATTTT.

The V and J genes are TRBV9 and TRBJ2-1, with D uncertain. Trimming left V 1 base short and J 7 bases short, with 12 bases between. The CDR3 is 14 residues long. Germline values: CDR1 SGDLS, CDR2 YYNGEE. The DNA of the CDR3 is TGTGCCAGCAGCGTAAGCCAAAAGTGGAATGAGCAGTTCTTC. This gives the protein CASSVSQKWNEQFF.

This chain uses TRBV11-2 with TRBJ2-2; possibly TRBD1 for D (6 bases). Deletions cut 3 bases from V and 9 bases from J, with 20 bases between. The CDR3 loop spans 16 amino acids. Germline assignment: CDR1 SGHAT and CDR2 FQNNGV. The CDR3 DNA is TGTGCCAGCAGCTTTCCCGCAGGGGATGGGAATCGGGAGCTGTTTTTT. Protein: CASSFPAGDGNRELFF.

In nucleotides, the CDR3 is TGCAGCGTTGACCCCGACAGGGCGGGTGGCTACACCTTC. It yields the protein CSVDPDRAGGYTF. The rearrangement links TRBV29-1 to TRBJ1-2, with 7 bases that match TRBD1. The CDR3 is 13 residues long. V trimming: 3 bases; J trimming: 7 bases; junction bases outside the gene matches: 8. CDR1 and CDR2 (germline): SQVTM, ANQGSEA.

The V call is TRBV29-1, the J call TRBJ2-5; D possibly corresponds to TRBD1 (5 bases). The V end was cut by 4 bases, the J end by 5 bases, with 14 bases between. The length of the CDR3 is 13 residues. The germline gives CDR1 SQVTM, CDR2 ANQGSEA. CDR3 DNA sequence: TGCAGCGTTGTAAAGGGCGCAGGGGAGACCCAGTACTTC. Translation gives CSVVKGAGETQYF. The full variable domain, completed using reference TRBV29-1 and TRBJ2-5, is SAVISQKPSRDICQRGTSLTIQCQVDSQVTMMFWYRQQPGQSLTLIATANQGSEATYESGFVIDKFPISRPNLTFSTLTVSNMSPEDSSIYLCSVVKGAGETQYFGPGTRLLVL.